This is a list of T cell receptor beta chains from one sample in a study of early T cells in non-severe SARS-CoV-2 infection. TCRdb ran MiXCR on the 5' RACE reads and lists one entry per CDR3 protein. The table includes over 95,000 distinct CDR3 sequences, approximately 16% detected once. Sequenced sample: whole blood. Receptors were obtained from an adult who was a healthcare worker with PCR-confirmed SARS-CoV-2 infection or an uninfected control (not recorded which). Each CDR3 is given with its conserved first and last residue. The order of the fields is clone size, J gene, D gene, V gene, CDR3 length, CDR3 protein, CDR3 DNA. D genes are given only for firm matches. The listing skips clone size in some rows; elsewhere it reads once, few, many or a size class.

abundance: few; j_gene: TRBJ1-1; d_gene: NA; v_gene: TRBV6-2/TRBV6-3; len: 16; CDR3aa: CASSYLGGALNTEAFF; CDR3nt: TGTGCCAGCAGTTACCTGGGAGGGGCTCTGAACACTGAAGCTTTCTTT
abundance: NA; j_gene: TRBJ2-7; d_gene: TRBD2; v_gene: TRBV30; len: 16; CDR3aa: CAWSGSGLAFSYEQYF; CDR3nt: TGTGCCTGGAGTGGATCGGGACTAGCGTTCTCCTACGAGCAGTACTTC
abundance: NA; j_gene: TRBJ1-5; d_gene: NA; v_gene: TRBV19; len: 15; CDR3aa: CASSIFGQSNQPQHF; CDR3nt: TGTGCCAGTAGTATATTCGGGCAGAGCAATCAGCCCCAGCATTTT
abundance: few; j_gene: TRBJ2-6; d_gene: NA; v_gene: TRBV4-3; len: 16; CDR3aa: CASSQDLGSGANVLTF; CDR3nt: TGCGCCAGCAGCCAAGATCTGGGGTCTGGGGCCAACGTCCTGACTTTC
abundance: few; j_gene: TRBJ1-6; d_gene: TRBD1; v_gene: TRBV18; len: 14; CDR3aa: CASSLTTGTEALHF; CDR3nt: TGTGCCAGCTCACTCACAACCGGGACAGAAGCCCTCCACTTT
abundance: many; j_gene: TRBJ1-4; d_gene: TRBD1; v_gene: TRBV28; len: 15; CDR3aa: CASRLLPGGNEKLFF; CDR3nt: TGTGCCAGCAGATTGCTTCCAGGGGGGAATGAAAAACTGTTTTTT
abundance: many; j_gene: TRBJ1-1; d_gene: NA; v_gene: TRBV7-2; len: 13; CDR3aa: CASSLGLDTEAFF; CDR3nt: TGTGCCAGCAGCTTAGGTCTCGACACTGAAGCTTTCTTT
abundance: NA; j_gene: TRBJ1-4; d_gene: NA; v_gene: TRBV27; len: 14; CDR3aa: CASSLSGQNEKLFF; CDR3nt: TGTGCCAGCAGTTTGAGCGGGCAGAATGAAAAACTGTTTTTT
abundance: many; j_gene: TRBJ2-3; d_gene: TRBD1; v_gene: TRBV27; len: 14; CDR3aa: CASRRTGGTDTQYF; CDR3nt: TGTGCCAGCAGGCGGACAGGGGGCACAGATACGCAGTATTTT
abundance: once; j_gene: TRBJ1-6; d_gene: NA; v_gene: TRBV20-1; len: 15; CDR3aa: CSARDRAGRDSPLHF; CDR3nt: TGCAGTGCTAGGGACCGGGCAGGGAGGGATTCACCCCTCCACTTT
abundance: few; j_gene: TRBJ2-2; d_gene: TRBD1; v_gene: TRBV7-9; len: 14; CDR3aa: CASSSRGPLGELFF; CDR3nt: TGTGCCAGCAGCTCCAGGGGGCCACTCGGGGAGCTGTTTTTT
abundance: few; j_gene: TRBJ1-1; d_gene: NA; v_gene: TRBV20-1; len: 15; CDR3aa: CSAPLSPGFGTEAFF; CDR3nt: TGCAGTGCTCCCCTTTCCCCTGGGTTTGGCACTGAAGCTTTCTTT
abundance: few; j_gene: TRBJ2-1; d_gene: NA; v_gene: TRBV12-3/TRBV12-4; len: 13; CDR3aa: CASSFPSRDEQFF; CDR3nt: TGTGCCAGCAGTTTCCCAAGCAGGGATGAGCAGTTCTTC
abundance: few; j_gene: TRBJ2-4; d_gene: NA; v_gene: TRBV7-2; len: 15; CDR3aa: CASSSWIGRYDIQYF; CDR3nt: TGTGCCAGCAGCTCCTGGATCGGTAGATACGACATTCAGTACTTC
abundance: NA; j_gene: TRBJ2-5; d_gene: TRBD1; v_gene: TRBV6-5; len: 15; CDR3aa: CASSYSTQGEETQYF; CDR3nt: TGTGCCAGCAGTTACTCGACCCAGGGGGAAGAGACCCAGTACTTC
abundance: NA; j_gene: TRBJ2-4; d_gene: NA; v_gene: TRBV7-2; len: 13; CDR3aa: CASSLGGTSGQYF; CDR3nt: TGTGCCAGCAGCTTAGGAGGCACCTCCGGGCAGTACTTC